Listed below are T cell receptor beta chains from one sample, sequenced in a study of post-analysis software for immune sequencing data. TCRdb re-called the PCR reads with MiXCR, one entry per CDR3 protein. The table includes about 430,000 distinct CDR3 sequences, more than 30% detected once. What was sequenced was blood. The receptors derive from a girl aged 2 to 9 with multiple sclerosis. CDR3s include the opening cysteine and the closing phenylalanine or tryptophan. The D gene is left open where the match is weak. Size values are once, few and many counts, or a class for expanded clones, and some rows have none.

>once|TRBV28|TRBJ1-4|.
CAGSFPGAQLFF
TGTGCCGGCAGTTTCCCAGGCGCGCAACTGTTTTTT
>.|TRBV29-1|TRBJ2-1|TRBD2
CSVLKAGGLQDEQFF
TGCAGCGTTCTAAAAGCGGGAGGGTTGCAGGATGAGCAGTTCTTC
>few|TRBV12-3/TRBV12-4|TRBJ2-1|.
CASSSSPEQFF
TGTGCCAGCAGTTCCAGTCCTGAGCAGTTCTTC
>few|TRBV10-3|TRBJ2-7|.
CAISESGPEQYF
TGTGCCATCAGTGAGTCAGGGCCCGAGCAGTACTTC
>few|TRBV20-1|TRBJ2-2|TRBD2
CSASRAGANTGELFF
TGCAGTGCTAGTCGGGCGGGGGCGAACACCGGGGAGCTGTTTTTT
>.|TRBV3-1|TRBJ2-1|.
CASSQSGTEQFF
TGTGCCAGCAGCCAATCCGGGACAGAGCAGTTCTTC
>.|TRBV7-9|TRBJ1-5|.
CASSLASGGGIDVPQHF
TGTGCCAGCAGCTTAGCGAGCGGGGGAGGTATAGATGTGCCCCAGCATTTT
>few|TRBV10-3|TRBJ2-3|.
CAISPRGAPSDTQYF
TGTGCCATCAGTCCCCGGGGGGCTCCCTCCGATACGCAGTATTTT
>.|TRBV25-1|TRBJ2-7|TRBD1
CASSDRGRSYEQYF
TGTGCCAGCAGCGACAGGGGGAGGTCCTACGAGCAGTACTTC
>.|TRBV28|TRBJ2-7|TRBD1
CASSLSVRGPYEQYF
TGTGCCAGCAGTTTAAGCGTCAGGGGGCCGTACGAGCAGTACTTC
>few|TRBV10-3|TRBJ2-3|TRBD1
CAISESRGQGFGDTQYF
TGTGCCATCAGTGAGTCAAGGGGACAGGGATTTGGAGATACGCAGTATTTT
>.|TRBV20-1|TRBJ1-2|.
CSAIPDQANYGCTF
.
>.|TRBV5-5|TRBJ2-3|.
CASSLNPVDTQYF
TGTGCCAGCAGCTTGAACCCGGTAGATACGCAGTATTTT
>few|TRBV5-1|TRBJ1-5|TRBD1
CASSFTGGQPQHF
TGCGCCAGCAGCTTTACAGGGGGCCAGCCCCAGCATTTT
>.|TRBV7-2|TRBJ2-3|TRBD1
CASSLMGTGADTQYF
TGTGCCAGCAGCTTAATGGGGACAGGAGCAGATACGCAGTATTTT
>few|TRBV7-2|TRBJ1-5|TRBD1
CASSLGQGIVYQPQHF
TGTGCCAGCAGCTTAGGACAGGGGATAGTCTATCAGCCCCAGCATTTT
>.|TRBV28|TRBJ2-7|.
CASSSPTVYEQYF
TGTGCCAGCAGCTCCCCGACTGTTTACGAGCAGTACTTC
>few|TRBV13|TRBJ2-1|TRBD2
CASSQGSSGGHNEQFF
TGTGCCAGCAGCCAGGGGTCTAGCGGGGGGCACAATGAGCAGTTCTTC
>few|TRBV15|TRBJ1-4|.
CATSRDLNEKLFF
TGTGCCACCAGCAGAGATCTCAATGAAAAACTGTTTTTT
>many|TRBV20-1|TRBJ2-5|TRBD2
CSARRLAGLGETQYF
TGCAGTGCTAGACGACTAGCGGGGCTTGGGGAGACCCAGTACTTC
>.|TRBV6-6|TRBJ2-3|TRBD2
CASTLAGGPTDTQYF
TGTGCCAGCACCCTAGCGGGGGGGCCGACAGATACGCAGTATTTT
>.|TRBV5-1|TRBJ2-1|TRBD1
CASSLGGTGTGRSNEQFF
TGCGCCAGCAGCTTGGGGGGCACCGGGACAGGGCGGTCAAATGAGCAGTTCTTC
>.|TRBV20-1|TRBJ1-4|TRBD1
CSASQGVTNEKLFF
TGCAGTGCTAGCCAGGGGGTAACTAATGAAAAACTGTTTTTT
>.|TRBV12-3/TRBV12-4|TRBJ2-1|.
CASGLVREVTYNEQFF
TGTGCCAGCGGTTTGGTGAGGGAAGTCACCTACAATGAGCAGTTCTTC
>few|TRBV6-5|TRBJ2-7|.
CASLLRQDAYEQYF
TGTGCCAGCCTTCTCCGACAGGATGCCTACGAGCAGTACTTC
>.|TRBV11-2|TRBJ2-7|.
CASSPPPGTTYEQYF
TGTGCCAGCAGCCCACCCCCAGGGACGACCTACGAGCAGTACTTC
>few|TRBV12-3/TRBV12-4|TRBJ2-5|.
CASSNRGGPSPETQYF
TGTGCCAGCAGTAACAGGGGAGGCCCTTCTCCAGAGACCCAGTACTTC
>.|TRBV4-3|TRBJ1-1|.
CASAMRGAEAFF
TGCGCCAGCGCGATGAGGGGCGCTGAAGCTTTCTTT
>few|TRBV5-1|TRBJ1-2|TRBD1
CASSLEITGTGINYGYTF
TGCGCCAGCAGCTTGGAAATAACCGGGACAGGCATTAACTATGGCTACACCTTC
>few|TRBV28|TRBJ2-1|.
CASSYRTWNEQFF
TGTGCCAGCAGTTATAGAACTTGGAATGAGCAGTTCTTC
>.|TRBV20-1|TRBJ2-7|TRBD2
CSAHPPSGKNEQYF
TGCAGTGCCCATCCCCCTAGCGGAAAAAACGAGCAGTACTTC
>few|TRBV20-1|TRBJ2-7|TRBD2
CSAAARTSGSDEQYF
TGCAGTGCAGCGGCCAGGACTAGCGGGTCGGACGAGCAGTACTTC
>.|TRBV29-1|TRBJ1-5|.
CSARGAGINQPQHF
TGCAGCGCCCGGGGGGCAGGGATCAATCAGCCCCAGCATTTT
>few|TRBV4-1|TRBJ2-7|.
CASSQVFGGLREQYF
TGCGCCAGCAGCCAAGTATTCGGGGGGCTGCGGGAGCAGTACTTC
>.|TRBV20-1|TRBJ2-3|.
CRLAVGADTQYF
TGCAGATTAGCGGTGGGGGCAGATACGCAGTATTTT
>.|TRBV3-1|TRBJ2-4|.
CASSQQAGGKNIQYF
TGTGCCAGCAGCCAACAGGCTGGTGGCAAAAACATTCAGTACTTC
>.|TRBV7-9|TRBJ1-4|.
CASSFMAGDEKLFF
TGTGCCAGCAGCTTCATGGCAGGGGATGAAAAACTGTTTTTT
>.|TRBV12-3/TRBV12-4|TRBJ2-4|TRBD1
CASSVQGATKNIQYF
TGTGCCAGCAGTGTACAGGGGGCAACCAAAAACATTCAGTACTTC
>.|TRBV11-2|TRBJ2-1|TRBD1
CASSFFPKPSLPGDRGLNEQFF
TGTGCCAGCAGCTTTTTCCCCAAGCCCTCCCTACCGGGGGACAGGGGGCTCAATGAGCAGTTCTTC
>few|TRBV5-6|TRBJ1-2|.
CASSPIRVGYTF
TGTGCCAGCAGCCCAATTAGGGTTGGCTACACCTTC
>.|TRBV10-3|TRBJ2-3|TRBD2
CAISDVSAGPDTQYF
TGTGCCATCAGTGACGTATCAGCGGGGCCAGATACGCAGTATTTT
>.|TRBV5-6|TRBJ1-5|TRBD1
CASSLHPDDRAQPQHF
TGTGCCAGCAGCTTGCACCCCGATGACAGGGCTCAGCCCCAGCATTTT
>few|TRBV20-1|TRBJ2-1|.
CSAPRIGDEQFF
TGCAGTGCCCCTCGGATTGGGGATGAGCAGTTCTTC
>few|TRBV3-1|TRBJ1-2|.
CASSQTGQGIGRYTF
TGTGCCAGCAGCCAAACCGGCCAGGGCATCGGGCGCTACACCTTC
>.|TRBV9|TRBJ2-7|TRBD1
CASSPYAGTGPYEQYF
TGTGCCAGCAGCCCCTACGCCGGGACAGGGCCCTACGAGCAGTACTTC
>.|TRBV2|TRBJ2-6|.
CASSEEVASGANVLTF
TGTGCCAGCAGTGAAGAGGTGGCCTCTGGGGCCAACGTCCTGACTTTC
>few|TRBV12-3/TRBV12-4|TRBJ1-4|TRBD1
CASSLRTGGEKLFF
TGTGCCAGCAGTTTAAGGACAGGGGGTGAAAAACTGTTTTTT
>.|TRBV7-2|TRBJ2-7|.
CASSAFDQGEQYF
TGTGCCAGCAGCGCCTTCGATCAGGGGGAGCAGTACTTC